This is a list of T cell receptor beta chains from one sample in a study of T cells after yellow fever vaccination. TCRdb independently ran MiXCR on the 5' RACE reads; one entry per CDR3 protein. Here the sample spans hundreds of thousands of distinct CDR3 sequences, around 13% being singletons. The specimen was CD4+ T cells sorted from PBMCs, collected 15 days after the yellow fever booster vaccination. These receptors were collected from a man between 18 and 29 years old who received the YFV17D yellow fever vaccine. CDR3s include the opening cysteine and the closing phenylalanine or tryptophan. D genes are given only for firm matches. Size is omitted from some rows. Given values are once, few, many or a class for expanded clones.

TRBJ1-1	TRBV5-1	NA	NA	CASGETAGMNTEAFF	TGCGCCAGCGGGGAGACTGCGGGGATGAACACTGAAGCTTTCTTT
TRBJ1-5	TRBV20-1	many	NA	CSAGAGLGPQHF	TGCAGTGCAGGGGCAGGCCTAGGGCCCCAGCATTTT
TRBJ2-3	TRBV4-2	NA	NA	CASSQDSGVRTDTQYF	TGTGCCAGCAGCCAAGACTCAGGGGTAAGGACAGATACGCAGTATTTT
TRBJ2-5	TRBV5-1	NA	NA	CASSLGAKTVQETQYF	TGCGCCAGCAGCTTGGGGGCCAAAACGGTACAAGAGACCCAGTACTTC
TRBJ1-2	TRBV5-4	few	NA	CASRGDPVGYTF	TGTGCCAGCCGGGGCGACCCTGTGGGCTACACCTTC
TRBJ2-1	TRBV5-1	NA	TRBD1	CASSNRDRGSNEQFF	TGCGCCAGCAGCAACCGGGACAGGGGTTCCAATGAGCAGTTCTTC
TRBJ2-2	TRBV2	few	NA	CASLRGPGRELFF	TGTGCCAGCCTACGGGGCCCCGGGAGGGAGCTGTTTTTT
TRBJ2-1	TRBV18	few	NA	CASSRENEQFF	TGTGCCAGCTCACGGGAGAATGAGCAGTTCTTC
TRBJ2-5	TRBV12-3/TRBV12-4	NA	NA	CASSRFGEGGGETQYF	TGTGCCAGCAGTCGTTTTGGTGAGGGGGGCGGAGAGACCCAGTACTTC
TRBJ2-1	TRBV6-6	few	NA	CASINHHEQFF	TGTGCCAGCATTAACCACCATGAGCAGTTCTTC
TRBJ2-2	TRBV20-1	few	TRBD2	CSAPPGLAGADGELFF	TGCAGTGCCCCCCCCGGGCTAGCGGGGGCAGACGGGGAGCTGTTTTTT
TRBJ1-1	TRBV6-5	many	NA	CASSRDSNTEAFF	TGTGCCAGCAGCCGCGACAGTAACACTGAAGCTTTCTTT
TRBJ1-2	TRBV5-1	NA	NA	CASSLGGAGDGYTF	TGCGCCAGCAGCCTCGGAGGAGCAGGGGACGGCTACACCTTC
TRBJ2-3	TRBV7-2	NA	TRBD1	CASRTRTGGVTDTQYF	TGTGCCAGCAGGACAAGGACAGGGGGTGTGACAGATACGCAGTATTTT
TRBJ2-2	TRBV6-5	few	TRBD1	CASTPDRARGELFF	TGTGCCAGCACCCCGGACAGGGCGCGGGGGGAGCTGTTTTTT
TRBJ2-7	TRBV5-1	few	TRBD2	CASSTSGTSGYEQYF	TGCGCCAGCAGCACCTCCGGGACTAGCGGCTACGAGCAGTACTTC
TRBJ1-5	TRBV6-5	NA	NA	CASRAGWGQPQHF	TGTGCCAGCAGGGCAGGGTGGGGTCAGCCCCAGCATTTT
TRBJ1-5	TRBV7-8	NA	NA	CASSFWGASNQPQHF	TGTGCCAGCAGCTTCTGGGGGGCTAGCAATCAGCCCCAGCATTTT
TRBJ1-4	TRBV6-5	few	TRBD1	CASSNRDRNEKLFF	TGTGCCAGCAGTAACCGGGACAGGAATGAAAAACTGTTTTTT
TRBJ2-5	TRBV5-5	few	NA	CASSLSWTEETQYF	TGTGCCAGCAGCTTGTCCTGGACAGAAGAGACCCAGTACTTC
TRBJ1-4	TRBV5-6	few	TRBD1	CASRPTGRGDEKLFF	TGTGCCAGCAGACCGACAGGGCGAGGTGATGAAAAACTGTTTTTT
TRBJ2-1	TRBV5-1	many	TRBD1	CASSLEGAEYNEQFF	TGCGCCAGCAGCTTAGAGGGGGCGGAATACAATGAGCAGTTCTTC
TRBJ1-6	TRBV25-1	many	TRBD1	CASSWTGFNSPLHF	TGTGCCAGCTCATGGACAGGGTTTAATTCACCCCTCCACTTT
TRBJ1-1	TRBV2	NA	NA	CASTEQMNTEAFF	TGTGCCAGCACGGAACAGATGAACACTGAAGCTTTCTTT
TRBJ2-1	TRBV5-5	NA	TRBD2	CASNFPGGGLNEQFF	TGTGCCAGCAACTTTCCGGGGGGAGGGCTCAATGAGCAGTTCTTC
TRBJ2-3	TRBV10-3	NA	TRBD2	CAISTSGVTDTQYF	TGTGCCATCAGTACTAGCGGGGTCACAGATACGCAGTATTTT
TRBJ1-2	TRBV24-1	NA	NA	CATSDHDGYTF	TGTGCCACCAGTGATCATGATGGCTACACCTTC
TRBJ1-6	TRBV4-3	few	NA	CASSQGASPLHF	TGCGCCAGCAGCCAAGGGGCTTCACCCCTCCACTTT
TRBJ2-7	TRBV7-2	NA	NA	CASSLGRGNAQYF	TGTGCCAGCAGCTTAGGTCGGGGGAACGCGCAGTACTTC
TRBJ2-3	TRBV6-6	NA	TRBD2	CASSGGGADTQYF	TGTGCCAGCAGCGGGGGAGGGGCAGATACGCAGTATTTT
TRBJ1-2	TRBV7-2	many	TRBD1	CASSQGQGNYGYTF	TGTGCCAGCAGCCAGGGACAGGGGAACTATGGCTACACCTTC
TRBJ2-3	TRBV20-1	few	TRBD2	CSATRGRDTQYF	TGCAGTGCTACGCGGGGGAGAGATACGCAGTATTTT
TRBJ2-1	TRBV10-3	NA	NA	CAITGENEQFF	TGTGCCATCACCGGGGAGAATGAGCAGTTCTTC
TRBJ2-2	TRBV5-1	NA	NA	CASSFGETAGELFF	TGCGCCAGCAGCTTCGGGGAAACGGCCGGGGAGCTGTTTTTT
TRBJ1-1	TRBV18	few	NA	CASSPRTTEAFF	TGTGCCAGCTCACCCAGAACCACTGAAGCTTTCTTT
TRBJ2-2	TRBV7-3	NA	NA	CASSPSWETGELFF	TGTGCCAGCAGCCCTAGCTGGGAGACCGGGGAGCTGTTTTTT
TRBJ2-4	TRBV7-2	many	NA	CASSLFIGERRLAKNIQYF	TGTGCCAGCAGCTTATTTATCGGGGAGCGACGACTAGCCAAAAACATTCAGTACTTC
TRBJ2-3	TRBV7-9	few	NA	CASSFLVGGDTQYF	TGTGCCAGCAGCTTCCTCGTAGGGGGAGATACGCAGTATTTT
TRBJ1-5	TRBV20-1	few	NA	CSAGYSNQPQHF	TGCAGTGCTGGGTATAGCAATCAGCCCCAGCATTTT
TRBJ2-1	TRBV18	NA	TRBD2	CASSLAGGKIEQFF	TGTGCCAGCTCTCTAGCGGGGGGCAAAATTGAGCAGTTCTTC